Listed below are T cell receptor beta chains from one sample, sequenced in a study of identical twins. Via MiXCR, TCRdb re-called the 5' RACE reads, giving one row per CDR3 protein. The table shows 470,000 or so distinct CDR3 sequences, with roughly 26% occurring only once. These same records also appear under a second study, on T cells expressing NK-cell markers.

Material for sequencing was CD4+ T cells sorted from blood. These receptors all stem from a woman aged 18-29 years in good health. The CDR3 runs from the conserved cysteine through the conserved F or W. A D gene is named only where the DNA matches it firmly. Some rows mark clone size as missing; the rest say once, few, many or name a class of expanded clone.

v_gene: TRBV5-1; j_gene: TRBJ2-3; d_gene: -; abundance: -; CDR3nt: TGCGCCAGCGCAGCGACCGGGGGCCGCGGAGATACGCAGTATTTT; CDR3aa: CASAATGGRGDTQYF
v_gene: TRBV6-2/TRBV6-3; j_gene: TRBJ2-7; d_gene: -; abundance: few; CDR3nt: TGTGCCAGCAGTCCCCCCTTGGAGAGCTCCTACGAGCAGTACTTC; CDR3aa: CASSPPLESSYEQYF
v_gene: TRBV9; j_gene: TRBJ2-1; d_gene: TRBD2; abundance: few; CDR3nt: TGTGCCAGCAGCACGATCTGGACTAGCGCCTCCAATGAGCAGTTCTTC; CDR3aa: CASSTIWTSASNEQFF
v_gene: TRBV10-2; j_gene: TRBJ1-1; d_gene: TRBD1; abundance: -; CDR3nt: TGCGCCAGCAGGGAGGGGGCCGGAACCCCAGGGTGGAACACTGAAGCTTTCTTT; CDR3aa: CASREGAGTPGWNTEAFF
v_gene: TRBV20-1; j_gene: TRBJ1-2; d_gene: TRBD1; abundance: -; CDR3nt: TGCAGTGCTAGAAGGACAGGGGGCTTTGGCTATGGCTACACCTTC; CDR3aa: CSARRTGGFGYGYTF
v_gene: TRBV6-1; j_gene: TRBJ2-2; d_gene: TRBD2; abundance: -; CDR3nt: TGTGCCAGCAACTTAAATGGACTAGCGGGGGAAACCGGGGAGCTGTTTTTT; CDR3aa: CASNLNGLAGETGELFF
v_gene: TRBV5-1; j_gene: TRBJ2-1; d_gene: -; abundance: -; CDR3nt: TGCGCCAGCGGGCGCTCCGGGGATGAGCAGTTCTTC; CDR3aa: CASGRSGDEQFF
v_gene: TRBV6-5; j_gene: TRBJ2-7; d_gene: -; abundance: -; CDR3nt: TGTGCCAGCAGGGCAGGGGCGGAGCAGTACTTC; CDR3aa: CASRAGAEQYF
v_gene: TRBV20-1; j_gene: TRBJ2-3; d_gene: -; abundance: -; CDR3nt: TGCAGTGCTAGAGCAGGGTTCGGAGATACGCAGTATTTT; CDR3aa: CSARAGFGDTQYF
v_gene: TRBV5-1; j_gene: TRBJ2-1; d_gene: TRBD2; abundance: many; CDR3nt: TGCGCCAGCAGCTTGCTAGCGGGGAATAATGAGCAGTTCTTC; CDR3aa: CASSLLAGNNEQFF
v_gene: TRBV15; j_gene: TRBJ1-5; d_gene: -; abundance: few; CDR3nt: TGTGCCACCAGCAGAGAGGACGTTAATTATCAGCCCCAGCATTTT; CDR3aa: CATSREDVNYQPQHF
v_gene: TRBV5-1; j_gene: TRBJ2-1; d_gene: -; abundance: many; CDR3nt: TGCGCCAGCAGCTTAAGGGAATACAATGAGCAGTTCTTC; CDR3aa: CASSLREYNEQFF
v_gene: TRBV15; j_gene: TRBJ1-2; d_gene: TRBD1; abundance: -; CDR3nt: TGTGCCACCAGCAGACTCGGCGGGACAGCCTATGGCTACACCTTC; CDR3aa: CATSRLGGTAYGYTF
v_gene: TRBV3-1; j_gene: TRBJ2-7; d_gene: TRBD2; abundance: -; CDR3nt: TGTGCCAGCTCGACTAGCGGGAATCCCTACGAGCAGTACTTC; CDR3aa: CASSTSGNPYEQYF
v_gene: TRBV10-3; j_gene: TRBJ1-1; d_gene: -; abundance: few; CDR3nt: TGTGCCATCATGACCCAGGGGAAGGTCACTGAAGCTTTCTTT; CDR3aa: CAIMTQGKVTEAFF
v_gene: TRBV29-1; j_gene: TRBJ2-3; d_gene: TRBD1; abundance: many; CDR3nt: TGCAGCGTTGAGGGGGGACAGGGCACAGATACGCAGTATTTT; CDR3aa: CSVEGGQGTDTQYF
v_gene: TRBV7-2; j_gene: TRBJ1-2; d_gene: TRBD1; abundance: few; CDR3nt: TGTGCCAGCAGGCACAGGGGAAGGGAGGTTGGCTACACCTTC; CDR3aa: CASRHRGREVGYTF
v_gene: TRBV3-1; j_gene: TRBJ2-1; d_gene: TRBD2; abundance: -; CDR3nt: TGTGCCAGCAGCCAACTTCGGGGGGTCAATGAGCAGTTCTTC; CDR3aa: CASSQLRGVNEQFF
v_gene: TRBV29-1; j_gene: TRBJ1-1; d_gene: -; abundance: once; CDR3nt: TGCAGCGGGAGACAGTTATGGGACACTGAAGCTTTCTTT; CDR3aa: CSGRQLWDTEAFF
v_gene: TRBV9; j_gene: TRBJ1-2; d_gene: TRBD1; abundance: few; CDR3nt: TGTGCCAGCAGCGTACTAGGGGGACAGCACTATGGCTACACCTTC; CDR3aa: CASSVLGGQHYGYTF
v_gene: TRBV7-2; j_gene: TRBJ1-1; d_gene: -; abundance: -; CDR3nt: TGTGCCAGCAGCAGCCAAACAGGGAGCACTGAAGCTTTCTTT; CDR3aa: CASSSQTGSTEAFF
v_gene: TRBV12-3/TRBV12-4; j_gene: TRBJ2-3; d_gene: TRBD1; abundance: -; CDR3nt: TGTGCCAGCAGTCGCCAACTCGGGACAGTTGGAACGGATACGCAGTATTTT; CDR3aa: CASSRQLGTVGTDTQYF
v_gene: TRBV5-1; j_gene: TRBJ1-1; d_gene: -; abundance: few; CDR3nt: TGCGCCAGCAGAGACAGTTTGAACACTGAAGCTTTCTTT; CDR3aa: CASRDSLNTEAFF
v_gene: TRBV7-3; j_gene: TRBJ1-5; d_gene: -; abundance: -; CDR3nt: TGTGCCAGCAGCAACCTGACACTCCAGGGGCCCCAGCATTTT; CDR3aa: CASSNLTLQGPQHF
v_gene: TRBV7-9; j_gene: TRBJ2-1; d_gene: -; abundance: few; CDR3nt: TGTGCCAGCAGCTTACAGTCCGGCGTACAGTTCTTC; CDR3aa: CASSLQSGVQFF
v_gene: TRBV29-1; j_gene: TRBJ1-2; d_gene: TRBD1; abundance: -; CDR3nt: TGCAGCGCCGGGGACAGGGGTAATGGCTACACCTTC; CDR3aa: CSAGDRGNGYTF
v_gene: TRBV7-2; j_gene: TRBJ2-1; d_gene: -; abundance: few; CDR3nt: TGTGCCAGCCGCATTACTAGTACGTCCTACAATGAGCAGTTCTTC; CDR3aa: CASRITSTSYNEQFF